A single sample is the source of the 24 T cell receptor beta chains below, sequenced in a study of blood T cell repertoires in COVID-19. Assay: immunoSEQ multiplex PCR; the TCRdb copy retains only in-frame clones and omits some. The repertoire holds hundreds of thousands of clones, roughly nine tenths seen once, with roughly 1% in the top ten. Material: PBMCs or T cells enriched from blood (not recorded which). The receptors stem from a woman in her twenties or thirties who had recovered from COVID-19.

The V gene is TRBV18, the J gene TRBJ1-2, with 10 bases aligning to TRBD1. This CDR3 has 16 amino acids. Trimming took 3 bases from V and 0 from J; bases not matched to a gene: 4. Per germline, CDR1 KGHSH and CDR2 LQKENI. DNA of the CDR3: TGTGCCAGCTCACCCGGGACAGGGGAACCTAACTATGGCTACACCTTC. Translated, it gives CASSPGTGEPNYGYTF.

The chain has TRBV15 and TRBJ1-6, with TRBD1 identical over 8 bases. Germline V lookup: CDR1 LNHNV, CDR2 YYDKDF (reference sequence). The CDR3 runs to 14 residues. V was pared by 5 bases and J by 9 bases, with 6 bases of the junction left unmatched. DNA of the CDR3: TGTGCCACCAGCCCCGGACAGGGAAGTTCACCCCTCCACTTT. Translating gives CATSPGQGSSPLHF.

The rearrangement links TRBV4-1 to TRBJ1-4; a possible D gene is TRBD1 (6 bases). The CDR3 sequence is 18 residues long. Trimming removed 0 bases at V and 0 bases at J, with 14 bases between. Germline V gene lookup returns CDR1 MGHRA and CDR2 YSYEKL. The CDR3 loop is CASSQEAGHTATNEKLFF. CDR3 nucleotides: TGCGCCAGCAGCCAAGAAGCGGGACACACTGCAACTAATGAAAAACTGTTTTTT.

J is TRBJ1-1 and V is TRBV10-2; 8 bases line up with TRBD1. Germline V lookup: CDR1 WSHSY, CDR2 SAAADI. The CDR3 has 15 residues. V shed 5 bases, J shed 0 bases, and the junction held 5 bases outside the gene matches. Written as DNA, the CDR3 is TGCGCCAGCAGTAATCGGACAGGGCTGAACACTGAAGCTTTCTTT. It codes for CASSNRTGLNTEAFF.

The chain is built from TRBV19 and TRBJ2-2, with D perhaps matching TRBD1 (7 bases). V lost 11 bases to trimming and J lost 0 bases, with 13 bases between them. The CDR3 runs 14 residues. From germline, CDR1 is LNHDA and CDR2 SQIVND (reference sequence). CDR3 in DNA: TGTGCCGGAGGGGGGACAGCGAACACCGGGGAGCTGTTTTTT. Amino acid sequence: CAGGGTANTGELFF. Based on the CDR3 plus reference TRBV19 and TRBJ2-2, the full variable domain is DGGITQSPKYLFRKEGQNVTLSCEQNLNHDAMYWYRQDPGQGLRLIYYSQIVNDFQKGDIAEGYSVSREKKESFPLTVTSAQKNPTAFYLCAGGGTANTGELFFGEGSRLTVL.

The rearrangement links TRBV18 to TRBJ2-3; 14 bases match TRBD2. The CDR3 covers 16 residues. Trimming cost V 4 bases and J 7 bases; bases outside gene matches: 7. The germline gives CDR1 KGHSH, CDR2 LQKENI. CDR3 protein: CASSRTSGGFRNTQYF. The CDR3 bases are TGTGCCAGCTCACGGACTAGCGGGGGGTTCCGAAATACGCAGTATTTT.

The CDR3 DNA follows: TGCAGTGCTAGTCGCTCAGCGGGGGGGATGAATGAGCAGTTCTTC. Encoded protein: CSASRSAGGMNEQFF. This chain joins TRBV20-1 and TRBJ2-1; 10 positions match TRBD2. Germline-derived CDR1 and CDR2 are DFQATT and SNEGSKA (reference sequence). CDR3 length equals 15 residues. V lost 3 bases to trimming and J lost 7 bases; unmatched junction nucleotides: 9.

The chain recombines TRBV19 with TRBJ1-5, with D possibly being TRBD1 (5 bases). V was clipped by 4 bases and J by 3 bases, with 16 bases between them. This CDR3 has 16 amino acids. CDR1 and CDR2 from the germline V gene are LNHDA and SQIVND (reference sequence). CDR3 in amino acids: CASSNLDKIVNQPQHF. DNA of the CDR3: TGTGCCAGTAGTAACCTGGACAAGATCGTCAATCAGCCCCAGCATTTT.

In nucleotides, the CDR3 is TGTGCCAGCTCGACAGGGGTTGGAGCCTGGCCCCAGCATTTT. This gives the protein CASSTGVGAWPQHF. J is TRBJ1-5 and V is TRBV18, with 8 bases aligning to TRBD1. CDR1 and CDR2 from the germline V gene are KGHSH and LQKENI. CDR3 size: 14 residues. The V and J ends lost 6 bases and 9 bases, in that order; junction bases with no gene match: 10.

This clone was counted many times. V usage is TRBV5-1 and J usage is TRBJ1-2; 7 bases are shared with TRBD1. The trim removed 4 bases at V and 4 bases at J, leaving 25 bases unmatched. Germline values: CDR1 SGHRS, CDR2 YFSETQ. This CDR3 has 20 amino acids. Here the CDR3 DNA reads TGCGCCAGCAGCCCGTTAGGGGTCCGGGACAGTACCCAAACTACCTATGGCTACACCTTC. Translating it yields CASSPLGVRDSTQTTYGYTF.

The CDR3 DNA is TGCGCCAGCAGCGCCCAGACAGGGGCGGACACTGAAGCTTTCTTT. Amino acids: CASSAQTGADTEAFF. V is TRBV5-1 and J is TRBJ1-1; 8 bases fit TRBD1. V shed 4 bases and J 3 bases; nucleotides not matched to a gene: 8. The CDR3 length is 15 residues. Looked up from germline, CDR1 is SGHRS and CDR2 is YFSETQ.

CDR3 region: CASSISSSYNSPLHF. CDR3 bases: TGTGCCAGTAGTATCTCGAGCTCCTATAATTCACCCCTCCACTTT. J is TRBJ1-6 and V is TRBV19; no clear D. Germline CDR1 LNHDA, CDR2 SQIVND (reference sequence). This CDR3 has 15 residues. The V end lost 3 bases, the J end lost 0 bases, and 6 bases lay between the germline ends.

The chain carries TRBV5-1 and TRBJ2-1, with 12 bases fitting TRBD2. Germline V gene lookup returns CDR1 SGHRS and CDR2 YFSETQ. Trimming removed 6 bases from V and 0 bases from J; junction bases left unmatched: 4. The CDR3 covers 16 residues. The CDR3 region has the DNA TGCGCCAGCACCCAACTAGCGGGGGGCTCCTACAATGAGCAGTTCTTC. It encodes CASTQLAGGSYNEQFF.

A few counts support this clone. This rearrangement joins TRBV7-6 to TRBJ2-2, with TRBD1 matching over 8 bases. The length of the CDR3 is 16 residues. Losses at the gene ends were 0 bases for V and 5 bases for J; bases not matched to a gene: 5. From germline, CDR1 is SGHVS and CDR2 FNYEAQ. The CDR3, as DNA: TGTGCCAGCAGCTTAGCCTACGGGACAGGAACCGGGGAGCTGTTTTTT. Amino acids: CASSLAYGTGTGELFF. The variable domain in full, completed from reference TRBV7-6 and TRBJ2-2, reads GAGVSQSPRYKVTKRGQDVALRCDPISGHVSLYWYRQALGQGPEFLTYFNYEAQQDKSGLPNDRFSAERPEGSISTLTIQRTEQRDSAMYRCASSLAYGTGTGELFFGEGSRLTVL.

V is TRBV27 and J is TRBJ2-7; D might be TRBD2 (6 bases). CDR3 length: 14 residues. Germline-derived CDR1 and CDR2 are MNHEY and SMNVEV (reference sequence). Deletions cut 3 bases from V and 3 bases from J, with 12 bases between. The CDR3 spells CASSFVGSGYEQYF. DNA of the CDR3: TGTGCCAGCAGTTTCGTGGGTAGCGGCTACGAGCAGTACTTC.

The chain couples TRBV27 to TRBJ2-5; no clear D gene. The CDR3 has 13 amino acids. CDR1 is MNHEY, CDR2 SMNVEV, per germline (reference sequence). V dropped 3 bases and J dropped 4 bases, with 9 bases sitting between them. CDR3 region: CASSFGSRETQYF. The CDR3 region has the DNA TGTGCCAGCAGTTTCGGGTCGAGAGAGACCCAGTACTTC.

The chain uses TRBV28 and TRBJ1-4, with 9 bases matching TRBD1. Germline lookup yields CDR1 MDHEN and CDR2 SYDVKM. J was trimmed by 6 bases and V by 6 bases; bases with no gene match: 11. The CDR3 runs to 16 residues. The CDR3 DNA sequence: TGTGCCAGCAGGTCCCCGCGCGGGACAGGGTATGAAAAACTGTTTTTT. Translating it yields CASRSPRGTGYEKLFF. The whole variable domain, remainder taken from reference TRBV28 and TRBJ1-4, is DVKVTQSSRYLVKRTGEKVFLECVQDMDHENMFWYRQDPGLGLRLIYFSYDVKMKEKGDIPEGYSVSREKKERFSLILESASTNQTSMYLCASRSPRGTGYEKLFFGSGTQLSVL.

V gene TRBV7-6 combines with J gene TRBJ2-7, with 11 bases aligning to TRBD1. Per the germline V gene, CDR1 is SGHVS and CDR2 is FNYEAQ. V was clipped by 2 bases and J by 6 bases; unmatched bases: 9. CDR3 length equals 16 residues. As DNA, the CDR3 is TGTGCCAGCAGCTTATCGCTATCGGACAGGGGGCGCGAGCAGTACTTC. Encoded protein: CASSLSLSDRGREQYF. Full variable domain (remainder filled in from reference TRBV7-6 and TRBJ2-7): GAGVSQSPRYKVTKRGQDVALRCDPISGHVSLYWYRQALGQGPEFLTYFNYEAQQDKSGLPNDRFSAERPEGSISTLTIQRTEQRDSAMYRCASSLSLSDRGREQYFGPGTRLTVT.

The chain is built from TRBV27 and TRBJ2-7, with 7 bases aligning to TRBD1. V lost 3 bases, J lost 4 bases, and 15 bases stayed unmatched. Germline CDR1 is MNHEY and CDR2 is SMNVEV (reference sequence). The CDR3 is 17 amino acids. CDR3 in amino acids: CASSLGETRDRLYEQYF. For the CDR3, the DNA is TGTGCCAGCAGTTTGGGAGAGACCCGGGACAGATTATACGAGCAGTACTTC.

The rearrangement uses TRBV2 and TRBJ1-4; weak D call: TRBD1 (5 bases). The germline V and J ends were trimmed by 7 bases and 8 bases, with 11 bases remaining between them. This CDR3 is built from 12 residues. The germline gives CDR1 SNHLY, CDR2 FYNNEI. CDR3 nucleotides: TGTGCCAGCACCCCTGGGGGGGAAAAACTGTTTTTT. Encoded protein: CASTPGGEKLFF.

The rearrangement joins TRBV5-6 to TRBJ2-7, with 7 nucleotides matching TRBD1. Germline-derived CDR1 and CDR2 are SGHDT and YYEEEE. This CDR3 is built from 17 residues. With V trimmed by 2 bases and J by 0 bases, 11 bases remained unmatched. CDR3 nucleotide sequence: TGTGCCAGCAGCTTCTTCTTACCAGGGGGATACTCCTACGAGCAGTACTTC. Protein: CASSFFLPGGYSYEQYF.

V and J are TRBV6-5 and TRBJ2-7, with TRBD2 matching over 12 bases. Trimming took 7 bases from V and 2 from J; bases not matched to a gene: 3. In germline, CDR1 is MNHEY, CDR2 SVGAGI. The CDR3 is 14 amino acids. CDR3: CASKASGGAYEQYF. The CDR3 bases are TGTGCCAGCAAAGCTAGCGGGGGGGCCTACGAGCAGTACTTC.

V is TRBV11-2 and J is TRBJ1-3, with no clear D. The V end was cut by 5 bases, the J end by 1 base, with 6 bases between. Germline loops: CDR1 SGHAT, CDR2 FQNNGV. This CDR3 contains 13 residues. CDR3 amino acids: CASSPESGNTIYF. The CDR3 nucleotides read TGTGCCAGCAGCCCCGAGTCTGGAAACACCATATATTTT.

This chain joins TRBV18 and TRBJ2-3; the D gene is possibly TRBD1 (5 bases). Trimming took 8 bases from V and 2 from J, leaving 11 bases between them. The CDR3 is 13 residues long. Per germline, CDR1 KGHSH and CDR2 LQKENI. Here the CDR3 reads CASMTTVTDTQYF. The CDR3 DNA sequence: TGTGCCAGCATGACGACAGTCACAGATACGCAGTATTTT.